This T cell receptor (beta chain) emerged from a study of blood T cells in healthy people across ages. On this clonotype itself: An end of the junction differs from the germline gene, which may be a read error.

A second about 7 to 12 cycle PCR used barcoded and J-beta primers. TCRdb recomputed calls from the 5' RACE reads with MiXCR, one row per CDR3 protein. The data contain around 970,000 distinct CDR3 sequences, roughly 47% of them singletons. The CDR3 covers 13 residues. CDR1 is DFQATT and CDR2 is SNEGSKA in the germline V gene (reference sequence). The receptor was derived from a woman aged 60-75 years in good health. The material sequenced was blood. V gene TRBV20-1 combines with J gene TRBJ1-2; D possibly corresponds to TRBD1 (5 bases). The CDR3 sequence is CSFFLGTGYSYTF. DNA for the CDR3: TGCAGTTTCTTCCTAGGGACCGGCTATAGCTACACCTTC.